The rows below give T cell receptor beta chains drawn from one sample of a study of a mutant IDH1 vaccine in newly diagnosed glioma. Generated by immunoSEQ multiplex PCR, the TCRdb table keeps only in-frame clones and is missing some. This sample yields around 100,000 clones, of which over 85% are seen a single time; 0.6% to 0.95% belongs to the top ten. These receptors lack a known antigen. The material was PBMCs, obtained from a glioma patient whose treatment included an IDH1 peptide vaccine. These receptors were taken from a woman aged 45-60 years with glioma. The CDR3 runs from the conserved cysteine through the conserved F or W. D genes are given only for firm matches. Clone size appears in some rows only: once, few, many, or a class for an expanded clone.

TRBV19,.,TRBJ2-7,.,TGTGCCAGTAGGGACAGACACGGGCCCTACGAGCAGTACTTC,CASRDRHGPYEQYF
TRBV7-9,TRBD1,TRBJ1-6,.,TGTGCCAGCAGCTTAAGGGACAGCAATAATTCACCCCTCCACTTT,CASSLRDSNNSPLHF
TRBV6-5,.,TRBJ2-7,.,TGTGCCAGCAGGCCGGGACCTATGAGCTCCTACGAGCAGTACTTC,CASRPGPMSSYEQYF
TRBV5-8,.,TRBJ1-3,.,TGTGCCAGCAGCTTGGATCACTCTGGAAACACCATATATTTT,CASSLDHSGNTIYF
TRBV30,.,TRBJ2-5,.,TGTGCCTGGAGTGTACTCGGGGAGACCCAGTACTTC,CAWSVLGETQYF
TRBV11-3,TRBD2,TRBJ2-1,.,TGTGCCAGCAGCTTCGGGGGGGCCCATGAGCAGTTCTTC,CASSFGGAHEQFF
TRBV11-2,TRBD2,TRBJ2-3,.,TGTGCCAGCAGCTTAGATTGGCTAGCGGGAGGCCCAGGGGATACGCAGTATTTT,CASSLDWLAGGPGDTQYF
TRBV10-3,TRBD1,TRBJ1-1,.,TGTGCCATCACTATGACAGGGGGCGAGACTGAAGCTTTCTTT,CAITMTGGETEAFF
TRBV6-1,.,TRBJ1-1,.,TGTGCCAGCAGTATCCAGACGGTGAACACTGAAGCTTTCTTT,CASSIQTVNTEAFF
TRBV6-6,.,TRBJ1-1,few,TGTGCCAGCAGTTACTCGGTGCTCCGGGGTGAAGCTTTCTTT,CASSYSVLRGEAFF
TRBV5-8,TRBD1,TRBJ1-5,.,TGTGCCAGCAGCTCCCGGACAGGAAATCAGCCCCAGCATTTT,CASSSRTGNQPQHF
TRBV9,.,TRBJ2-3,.,TGTGCCAGCAGCCCGGGGACCACAGATACGCAGTATTTT,CASSPGTTDTQYF
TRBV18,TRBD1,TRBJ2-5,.,TGTGCCAGCTCACTCCGACAGGGGGGGAGGCAAGAGACCCAGTACTTC,CASSLRQGGRQETQYF
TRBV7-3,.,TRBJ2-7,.,TGTGCCAGCAGTCCTGCGGCGGGATACGAGCAGTACTTC,CASSPAAGYEQYF
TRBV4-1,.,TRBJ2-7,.,TGCGCCAGCAGCCGATCCGGACATCGCGAAGAGAGCGAGCAGTACTTC,CASSRSGHREESEQYF
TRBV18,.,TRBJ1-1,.,TGTGCCAGCTCAGGCAGGATGTCCACTGAAGCTTTCTTT,CASSGRMSTEAFF
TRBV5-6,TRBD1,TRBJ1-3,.,TGTGCCAGCAGCTTGACAGGGGGCACTGGAAACACCATATATTTT,CASSLTGGTGNTIYF
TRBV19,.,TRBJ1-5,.,TGTGCCAGTAGTATGGGACGGATATATAGCAATCAGCCCCAGCATTTT,CASSMGRIYSNQPQHF
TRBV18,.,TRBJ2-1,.,TGTGCCAGCTCACCTTCCGGGACACGAAACAATGAGCAGTTCTTC,CASSPSGTRNNEQFF
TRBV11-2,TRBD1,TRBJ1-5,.,TGTGCCAGCAGCCCGGACAGGTTCAATCAGCCCCAGCATTTT,CASSPDRFNQPQHF
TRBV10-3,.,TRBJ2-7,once,TGTGCCATCAGTGAGCCATCCCAGGGGATTCCCACCTACGAGCAGTACTTC,CAISEPSQGIPTYEQYF
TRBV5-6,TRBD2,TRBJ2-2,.,TGTGCCAGCAGCCCCCTTGGGACTAGCGGTTACACCGGGGAGCTGTTTTTT,CASSPLGTSGYTGELFF
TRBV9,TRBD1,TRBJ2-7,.,TGTGCCAGCAGCGTAGGCTCCGGTGGGGCAGGGGGCTGGTACGAGCAGTACTTC,CASSVGSGGAGGWYEQYF
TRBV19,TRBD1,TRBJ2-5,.,TGTGCCAGTAGTGGACAGGCTAAAGAGACCCAGTACTTC,CASSGQAKETQYF
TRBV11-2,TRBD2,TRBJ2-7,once,TGTGCCAGCAGCTTAGGCCGGATAAGCGGGAGCTACGAGCAGTACTTC,CASSLGRISGSYEQYF
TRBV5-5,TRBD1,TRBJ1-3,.,TGTGCCAGCAGCCAAGCTGGGACAGGCTCTGGAAACACCATATATTTT,CASSQAGTGSGNTIYF
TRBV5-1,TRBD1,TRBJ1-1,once,TGCGCCAGCAGCTTGGGGGACAGGCCTACAGGGCACACTGAAGCTTTCTTT,CASSLGDRPTGHTEAFF
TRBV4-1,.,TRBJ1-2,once,TGCGCCAGCAGCCAACCGACAGGAGCCTATGGCTACACCTTC,CASSQPTGAYGYTF
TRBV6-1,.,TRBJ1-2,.,TGTGCCAGCAACGAACTACTTGGGACAAACTATGGCTACACCTTC,CASNELLGTNYGYTF
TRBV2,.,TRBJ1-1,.,TGTGCCAGCAGGGGCGGGACGGGGAACACTGAAGCTTTCTTT,CASRGGTGNTEAFF
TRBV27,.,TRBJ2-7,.,TGTGCCAGCAGGAGGGGGGCTGCGCAGACCTACGAGCAGTACTTC,CASRRGAAQTYEQYF
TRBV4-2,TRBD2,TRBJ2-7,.,TGTGCCAGCAGCCAGAATGGACTAGCGGGTTTCTACGAGCAGTACTTC,CASSQNGLAGFYEQYF
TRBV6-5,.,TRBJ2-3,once,TGTGCCAGCAGGAATAGCGGAGCTAGCACAGATACGCAGTATTTT,CASRNSGASTDTQYF
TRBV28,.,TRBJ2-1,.,TGTGCCAGCAGTTTTACGCGGGGAATATACAATGAGCAGTTCTTC,CASSFTRGIYNEQFF
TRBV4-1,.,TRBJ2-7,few,TGCGCCAGCAGCCAAATCCAGACTTCACCCTACGAGCAGTACTTC,CASSQIQTSPYEQYF
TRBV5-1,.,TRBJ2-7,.,TGCGCCAGCAGCTTGGGTTACGGGACGGGCGAGCAGTACTTC,CASSLGYGTGEQYF
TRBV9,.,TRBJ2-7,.,TGTGCCAGCAGCGTAAATCCAGGAGACTACGAGCAGTACTTC,CASSVNPGDYEQYF
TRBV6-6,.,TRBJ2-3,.,TGTGCCAGCAGTTACGGCAGGGGAAGGACAGATACGCAGTATTTT,CASSYGRGRTDTQYF
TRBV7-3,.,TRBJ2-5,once,TGTGCCAGCAGCTTTAGGGGTGGGGAGACCCAGTACTTC,CASSFRGGETQYF
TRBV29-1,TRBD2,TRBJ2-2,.,TGCAGCGTGGTAGCTCGGGGGAGGGACACCGGGGAGCTGTTTTTT,CSVVARGRDTGELFF